Listed below are T cell receptor beta chains from one sample, sequenced in a study of T cell changes during pregnancy in multiple sclerosis. The table came from immunoSEQ multiplex PCR; TCRdb's copy has only in-frame clones and leaves some out. The sample holds about 40,000 clones, over 70% seen once. The specimen comprised peripheral blood, sampled in the first trimester of pregnancy. These receptors came from a female donor in good health, enrolled as a control in a pregnancy study. Each CDR3 is given without its conserved first and last residue. Each record gives: J gene, V gene, CDR3 length, CDR3 protein.

J gene: TRBJ2-7; V gene: TRBV7-9; CDR3 length: 14; CDR3 protein: ASSLEGTLISYEQY
J gene: TRBJ2-1; V gene: TRBV11-2; CDR3 length: 14; CDR3 protein: ASSLERRETFSEQF
J gene: TRBJ2-1; V gene: TRBV10-3; CDR3 length: 12; CDR3 protein: AISGRGGHNEQF
J gene: TRBJ2-7; V gene: TRBV4-2; CDR3 length: 13; CDR3 protein: ASSQGLAGGYEQY
J gene: TRBJ1-1; V gene: TRBV7-8; CDR3 length: 14; CDR3 protein: ASSWPTGAGNTEAF
J gene: TRBJ2-4; V gene: TRBV18; CDR3 length: 19; CDR3 protein: ASSPLPQDPSGILAKNIQY
J gene: TRBJ1-6; V gene: TRBV28; CDR3 length: 14; CDR3 protein: ASSPPPTGGNSPLH
J gene: TRBJ2-3; V gene: TRBV7-9; CDR3 length: 15; CDR3 protein: ASSPGTSGLSTDTQY
J gene: TRBJ1-1; V gene: TRBV5-4; CDR3 length: 12; CDR3 protein: ASSLEGGNTEAF
J gene: TRBJ1-2; V gene: TRBV29-1; CDR3 length: 11; CDR3 protein: SVPGQGAHGYT
J gene: TRBJ1-2; V gene: TRBV6-5; CDR3 length: 11; CDR3 protein: ASSRQANYGYT
J gene: TRBJ2-7; V gene: TRBV7-9; CDR3 length: 13; CDR3 protein: ASSDSGTGSYEQY
J gene: TRBJ1-2; V gene: TRBV11-2; CDR3 length: 12; CDR3 protein: ASSPLSGGYGYT
J gene: TRBJ1-6; V gene: TRBV28; CDR3 length: 14; CDR3 protein: ASSFLEGQGDSPLH
J gene: TRBJ2-1; V gene: TRBV7-9; CDR3 length: 13; CDR3 protein: ASSLREQGDNEQF
J gene: TRBJ1-2; V gene: TRBV7-2; CDR3 length: 12; CDR3 protein: ASSPYPQGSGYT
J gene: TRBJ1-1; V gene: TRBV13; CDR3 length: 12; CDR3 protein: ASSGGGGSTEAF
J gene: TRBJ1-6; V gene: TRBV7-2; CDR3 length: 13; CDR3 protein: ASSFRDREHSPLH
J gene: TRBJ1-4; V gene: TRBV6-1; CDR3 length: 13; CDR3 protein: ASGGTGGINEKLF
J gene: TRBJ2-2; V gene: TRBV11-2; CDR3 length: 12; CDR3 protein: ASSWGLDTGELF
J gene: TRBJ1-1; V gene: TRBV7-6; CDR3 length: 12; CDR3 protein: ASSLGETSTEAF
J gene: TRBJ1-3; V gene: TRBV28; CDR3 length: 12; CDR3 protein: ASSPGVSGNTIY
J gene: TRBJ2-3; V gene: TRBV15; CDR3 length: 13; CDR3 protein: ATSTPGTSADTQY
J gene: TRBJ1-1; V gene: TRBV5-4; CDR3 length: 13; CDR3 protein: ASSFDRGENTEAF
J gene: TRBJ1-5; V gene: TRBV7-9; CDR3 length: 10; CDR3 protein: ASNLGSQPQH
J gene: TRBJ1-5; V gene: TRBV5-6; CDR3 length: 13; CDR3 protein: ASSTFSGLSQPQH
J gene: TRBJ1-6; V gene: TRBV9; CDR3 length: 10; CDR3 protein: ASSQIDGPLH
J gene: TRBJ2-7; V gene: TRBV18; CDR3 length: 15; CDR3 protein: ASRSKVPGLEVYEQY
J gene: TRBJ2-4; V gene: TRBV13; CDR3 length: 11; CDR3 protein: ASSPRGGNIQY
J gene: TRBJ2-5; V gene: TRBV7-9; CDR3 length: 12; CDR3 protein: ASSLVQGQETQY
J gene: TRBJ2-7; V gene: TRBV9; CDR3 length: 11; CDR3 protein: ASSVATGDEQY
J gene: TRBJ2-3; V gene: TRBV30; CDR3 length: 13; CDR3 protein: AWSVLGTHTDTQY
J gene: TRBJ2-4; V gene: TRBV6-5; CDR3 length: 13; CDR3 protein: ASSYRQGGTNIQY
J gene: TRBJ1-1; V gene: TRBV5-1; CDR3 length: 11; CDR3 protein: ASSFDRDTEAF
J gene: TRBJ1-1; V gene: TRBV6-5; CDR3 length: 12; CDR3 protein: ASSPRTDYTEAF
J gene: TRBJ2-7; V gene: TRBV14; CDR3 length: 11; CDR3 protein: ASSQLPLYEQY
J gene: TRBJ2-1; V gene: TRBV29-1; CDR3 length: 11; CDR3 protein: SVEGGSYNEQF
J gene: TRBJ2-3; V gene: TRBV10-3; CDR3 length: 17; CDR3 protein: AISDWTTAAEGPTDTQY
J gene: TRBJ2-6; V gene: TRBV4-1; CDR3 length: 19; CDR3 protein: ASSQDSFLGVDSSGANVLT
J gene: TRBJ2-7; V gene: TRBV6-5; CDR3 length: 13; CDR3 protein: ASSWTFTGAYEQY
J gene: TRBJ2-1; V gene: TRBV7-9; CDR3 length: 10; CDR3 protein: ASSSGAGMEF
J gene: TRBJ2-7; V gene: TRBV11-3; CDR3 length: 11; CDR3 protein: ASSLGTANEQY
J gene: TRBJ2-5; V gene: TRBV5-6; CDR3 length: 10; CDR3 protein: ASSLAGETQY
J gene: TRBJ2-1; V gene: TRBV6-5; CDR3 length: 13; CDR3 protein: ASTSGTSGYNEQF
J gene: TRBJ2-5; V gene: TRBV9; CDR3 length: 13; CDR3 protein: ASSVGLAGGETQY
J gene: TRBJ2-1; V gene: TRBV6-5; CDR3 length: 11; CDR3 protein: ASSPGTYNEQF
J gene: TRBJ2-4; V gene: TRBV23-1; CDR3 length: 13; CDR3 protein: ASSQKGQGKNIQY
J gene: TRBJ1-1; V gene: TRBV7-6; CDR3 length: 10; CDR3 protein: ASSGWGTEAF
J gene: TRBJ2-7; V gene: TRBV28; CDR3 length: 11; CDR3 protein: ASSLVSGYEQY
J gene: TRBJ1-1; V gene: TRBV4-1; CDR3 length: 14; CDR3 protein: ASSQDLGGANTEAF
J gene: TRBJ1-1; V gene: TRBV29-1; CDR3 length: 11; CDR3 protein: SVARARNTEAF
J gene: TRBJ2-1; V gene: TRBV6-4; CDR3 length: 15; CDR3 protein: ASSDAQGPSAPIEQF
J gene: TRBJ1-2; V gene: TRBV7-9; CDR3 length: 12; CDR3 protein: ASSSRDRGYGYT
J gene: TRBJ2-5; V gene: TRBV29-1; CDR3 length: 13; CDR3 protein: SVERPGGPAETQY
J gene: TRBJ2-7; V gene: TRBV13; CDR3 length: 13; CDR3 protein: ASSSRDRGSYEQY
J gene: TRBJ1-3; V gene: TRBV9; CDR3 length: 12; CDR3 protein: ASSAEDSRDTIY
J gene: TRBJ1-1; V gene: TRBV19; CDR3 length: 11; CDR3 protein: ASSASQGTEAF